A selection of T cell receptor beta chains follows, all from one sample in a study of cytomegalovirus exposure and HLA in healthy donors. Only in-frame clones appear in the TCRdb table, and some are missing; sequencing was by immunoSEQ multiplex PCR. Of about 260,000 clones listed, about 90% are singletons. The sequenced sample consisted of PBMCs. The receptor set was obtained from a woman aged 30 to 39 in good health and CMV-seronegative. Both conserved end residues are trimmed from each CDR3. A D gene is named only where the DNA matches it firmly. Clone size is given for some rows only: seen once, a few or many times, or a class if the clone is expanded.

v_call clone_size d_call cdr3_aa
TRBV19 NA NA ASRENQPQH
TRBV28 once TRBD2 ASSRTGGAYEQY
TRBV5-4 NA TRBD2 ASSPGLAGYQETQY
TRBV4-1 NA TRBD1 ASSQARTGPEDTEAF
TRBV19 NA NA ASRDSETYEQY
TRBV4-1 NA NA ASSQDLEAEQF
TRBV29-1 once NA SVEDGHGVQNIQY
TRBV7-2 NA TRBD1 ASSLFGGQGSAEQY
TRBV6-1 NA NA ASIRTNREGGYT
TRBV27 NA TRBD2 ASSHLPLGLAGRYEQY
TRBV19 NA NA ASSIGAISGNTIY
TRBV20-1 NA NA SAGRAEAF